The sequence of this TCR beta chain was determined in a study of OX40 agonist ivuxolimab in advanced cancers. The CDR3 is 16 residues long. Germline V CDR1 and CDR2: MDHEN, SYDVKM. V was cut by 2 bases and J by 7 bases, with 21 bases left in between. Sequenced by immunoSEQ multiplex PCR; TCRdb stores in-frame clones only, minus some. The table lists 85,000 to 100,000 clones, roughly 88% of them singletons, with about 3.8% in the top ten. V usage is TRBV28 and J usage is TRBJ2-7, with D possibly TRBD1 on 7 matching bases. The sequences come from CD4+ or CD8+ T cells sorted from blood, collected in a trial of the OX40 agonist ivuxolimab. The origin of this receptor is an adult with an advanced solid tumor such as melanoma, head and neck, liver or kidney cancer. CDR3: CASSLPQGGGPGEQYF. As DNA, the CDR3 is TGTGCCAGCAGTTTACCTCAGGGGGGTGGCCCGGGGGAGCAGTACTTC.